These 18 T cell receptor beta chains were all obtained from the same sample, sequenced in a study of blood T cell repertoires in COVID-19. TCRdb's copy holds only in-frame clones and misses some; the assay was immunoSEQ multiplex PCR. The sample lists 80,000 to 85,000 clones, roughly 80% seen once, with around 13% in the top ten. The source material was peripheral blood. Receptors originate from a human donor in a cohort sampled during active COVID-19.

This chain joins TRBV7-3 and TRBJ2-3, with TRBD1 matching 9 bases. The CDR3 sequence is 16 residues long. The junction had 7 bases not matched to a gene; V was cut back by 1 base and J by 5 bases. The germline CDR1 and CDR2 sequences are SGHTA and FQGTGA. The CDR3 loop is CASSLNAQGAGDTQYF. As DNA, the CDR3 is TGTGCCAGCAGCTTAAATGCACAGGGGGCAGGAGATACGCAGTATTTT. Drawing the rest from reference TRBV7-3 and TRBJ2-3, the complete variable domain is GAGVSQTPSNKVTEKGKYVELRCDPISGHTALYWYRQSLGQGPEFLIYFQGTGAADDSGLPNDRFFAVRPEGSVSTLKIQRTERGDSAVYLCASSLNAQGAGDTQYFGPGTRLTVL.

The chain is built from TRBV3-1 (or the pseudogene TRBV3-2) and TRBJ2-3; 8 bases agree with TRBD2. From germline, CDR1 is LGHDT and CDR2 YNNKEL (reference sequence). This CDR3 is built from 20 residues. The J segment lost 0 bases and the V segment lost 1 base, leaving 15 bases of the junction unmatched. DNA of the CDR3: TGTGCCAGCAGCCAAGGGATACAAGTTGGGCGGGGGGATAGCACAGATACGCAGTATTTT. Protein product: CASSQGIQVGRGDSTDTQYF.

The rearrangement joins TRBV7-9 to TRBJ2-5; no definite D call. Germline CDR1 and CDR2: SEHNR and FQNEAQ (reference sequence). The ends were cut back, 1 base at V and 2 bases at J, with 20 bases in the middle. This CDR3 has 18 residues. The DNA for the CDR3 is TGTGCCAGCAGCTTAGTTAACTTTGGATACAGTCATCAAGAGACCCAGTACTTC. This translates into CASSLVNFGYSHQETQYF. The complete variable domain, with remaining parts taken from reference TRBV7-9 and TRBJ2-5, reads DTGVSQNPRHKITKRGQNVTFRCDPISEHNRLYWYRQTLGQGPEFLTYFQNEAQLEKSRLLSDRFSAERPKGSFSTLEIQRTEQGDSAMYLCASSLVNFGYSHQETQYFGPGTRLLVL.

This clone came up once. The J gene is TRBJ2-2, the V gene TRBV5-1; D may be TRBD1 (6 bases). CDR1 SGHRS and CDR2 YFSETQ come from the germline V gene. The V end lost 0 bases, the J end lost 1 base, and 10 bases lay between the germline ends. The CDR3 is 16 residues long. Written as DNA, the CDR3 is TGCGCCAGCAGCTTGGGCACAGGGCAGAACACCGGGGAGCTGTTTTTT. Its protein product is CASSLGTGQNTGELFF.

This clone was observed a handful of times. The chain carries TRBV6-5 and TRBJ2-7; a weak D match, TRBD1 (5 bases). V lost 7 bases and J 0 bases, leaving 16 bases between the germline ends. Germline assignment: CDR1 MNHEY and CDR2 SVGAGI. CDR3 length: 15 residues. CDR3 nucleotides: TGTGCCAGCACCAACATTGGGGCGGTCTCCTACGAGCAGTACTTC. Translating gives CASTNIGAVSYEQYF.

In its sample, this clone was seen a few times. The V gene is TRBV2, the J gene TRBJ2-1; 11 positions agree with TRBD2. The germline V gene has CDR1 SNHLY and CDR2 FYNNEI. This CDR3 region has 21 residues. J gave up 0 bases and V 1 base, and 14 bases lay outside the gene matches. The CDR3 loop is CASSEGFGLSGGVPSYNEQFF. Here the CDR3 DNA reads TGTGCCAGCAGTGAAGGCTTCGGGCTTAGCGGGGGGGTCCCCTCCTACAATGAGCAGTTCTTC.

There are a few counts of this clone. The CDR3 protein is CASSATGTGANVLTF. The CDR3 nucleotides read TGTGCCAGCAGCGCAACAGGGACCGGGGCCAACGTCCTGACTTTC. The chain joins TRBV9 to TRBJ2-6; possibly TRBD1 for D (6 bases). The CDR3 covers 15 residues. Per germline, CDR1 SGDLS and CDR2 YYNGEE. The ends were cut back, 3 bases at V and 4 bases at J, with 11 bases in the middle.

The chain links TRBV29-1 to TRBJ1-1, with TRBD1 matching 7 bases. The CDR3 runs 15 residues. The V and J ends lost 6 bases and 4 bases, in that order; junction bases with no gene match: 14. CDR1 and CDR2 from the germline V gene are SQVTM and ANQGSEA. CDR3 DNA sequence: TGCAGCGTGAATAGTCCAACAGGGGCTCTCACTGAAGCTTTCTTT. It is translated as CSVNSPTGALTEAFF.

The J gene is TRBJ1-1, the V gene TRBV10-3, with TRBD1 as a possible D gene (5 bases). The V and J ends lost 8 bases and 7 bases respectively, with 14 bases between them. In germline, CDR1 is ENHRY, CDR2 SYGVKD. This CDR3 is built from 12 residues. The CDR3 is CAISPGQGEAFF. The CDR3, as DNA: TGTGCCATCTCCCCTGGTCAGGGTGAAGCTTTCTTT.

This clone appeared a single time. The chain combines TRBV12-5 with TRBJ2-7; D is uncertain. The ends were cut back, 2 bases at V and 0 bases at J, with 8 bases in the middle. In germline, CDR1 is LGHNT, CDR2 FRNRAP. The length of the CDR3 is 14 residues. CDR3 protein: CASGLYGGSYEQYF. The CDR3 DNA sequence: TGTGCTAGTGGTTTGTACGGCGGCTCCTACGAGCAGTACTTC. Drawing the rest from reference TRBV12-5 and TRBJ2-7, the complete variable domain is DARVTQTPRHKVTEMGQEVTMRCQPILGHNTVFWYRQTMMQGLELLAYFRNRAPLDDSGMPKDRFSAEMPDATLATLKIQPSEPRDSAVYFCASGLYGGSYEQYFGPGTRLTVT.

The chain is built from TRBV19 and TRBJ1-6; D gene unclear. CDR1 and CDR2 (germline): LNHDA, SQIVND (reference sequence). The CDR3 is 14 amino acids. V shed 5 bases and J shed 2 bases, with 7 bases lying between them. This CDR3 is CASSGEAYNSPLHF. The CDR3 DNA is TGTGCCAGTAGTGGCGAGGCCTATAATTCACCCCTCCACTTT.

The chain combines TRBV6-5 with TRBJ2-1; 7 nucleotides line up with TRBD2. Germline trimming cut 2 bases from V and 5 bases from J; bases unmatched to any gene: 9. The germline V gene encodes CDR1 MNHEY and CDR2 SVGAGI. There are 16 residues in the CDR3. CDR3 sequence: CASSYLPAGRHNEQFF. For the CDR3, the DNA is TGTGCCAGCAGTTACCTCCCAGCGGGACGTCACAATGAGCAGTTCTTC.

This clone was recorded a few times. This sequence joins TRBV4-1 and TRBJ2-2, with D possibly TRBD2 on 5 matching bases. Germline V gives CDR1 MGHRA, CDR2 YSYEKL. CDR3 length equals 17 residues. V was pared by 4 bases and J by 2 bases, with 17 bases between. The CDR3: CASSPSMQRLNTGELFF. The CDR3, as DNA: TGCGCCAGCAGCCCGTCAATGCAGCGGCTAAACACCGGGGAGCTGTTTTTT.

The chain recombines TRBV5-1 with TRBJ1-6, with D perhaps TRBD1 (5 bases). This CDR3 is built from 18 residues. V lost 4 bases to trimming and J lost 14 bases, with 31 bases between them. Looked up from germline, CDR1 is SGHRS and CDR2 is YFSETQ. The CDR3 region has the DNA TGCGCCAGCAGCGACAAAAGGGCATCCGGGACTGAGACGAGAGCCCTCCACTTT. This codes for CASSDKRASGTETRALHF.

The chain joins TRBV5-1 to TRBJ1-2; 7 bases fit TRBD1. The CDR3 extends over 14 amino acids. Trimming cost V 5 bases and J 5 bases; bases outside gene matches: 9. Per germline, CDR1 SGHRS and CDR2 YFSETQ. CDR3 in amino acids: CASRPGTATYGYTF. For the CDR3, the DNA is TGCGCCAGCAGGCCTGGGACAGCCACTTATGGCTACACCTTC.

The chain uses TRBV7-2 and TRBJ1-2; 7 bases line up with TRBD1. The length of the CDR3 is 16 residues. Trimming at V came to 4 bases and at J to 0 bases, leaving 8 bases not matched to a gene. CDR1 and CDR2 (germline): SGHTA, FQGNSA. CDR3 coding DNA: TGTGCCAGCAGCTGGACGAGGGGGCACACTAACTATGGCTACACCTTC. It encodes CASSWTRGHTNYGYTF.

The J gene is TRBJ2-6, the V gene TRBV19; 11 bases align to TRBD2. Unmatched junction bases numbered 3, after V lost 5 bases and J lost 0 bases. Germline-derived CDR1 and CDR2 are LNHDA and SQIVND (reference sequence). The CDR3 contains 17 residues. The CDR3 nucleotides are TGTGCCAGTAGTCTTCTAGCGGGGGGCTCTGGGGCCAACGTCCTGACTTTC. Encoded protein: CASSLLAGGSGANVLTF.

The chain uses TRBV7-2 and TRBJ2-1, with D perhaps matching TRBD2 (7 bases). V was shortened by 2 bases and J by 9 bases, with 17 bases between the two germline ends. Germline-derived CDR1 and CDR2 are SGHTA and FQGNSA. CDR3 length: 15 amino acids. The CDR3 DNA reads TGTGCCAGCAGCTTAAGGTCCGGACTAGGGGGTGAGCAGTTCTTC. This gives the protein CASSLRSGLGGEQFF.